This TCR beta chain was sequenced in a study of beta chain features in type 1 diabetes. General study points: Individuals with type 1 diabetes displayed fewer insertions and more deletions at VDJ junctions.

Every donor provided one heparinised blood draw, which averaged around 110 mL. CDR1 and CDR2 from the germline V gene are SGHDT and YYEEEE. This CDR3 comprises 13 residues. Trimming cost V 2 bases and J 6 bases, with 9 bases left between them. The study reverse transcribed the entire isolated RNA, so it sequenced expressed TCRB transcripts. The read count averaged around 4 million across naive, central memory and regulatory T cell samples. Only in-frame clones appear in the TCRdb table, and some are missing; sequencing was by immunoSEQ multiplex PCR. Of 600,000 to 650,000 clones listed, around 15% are singletons. This clone has only a few counts. Its antigen remains unknown.

The sample comprised naive CD4+ T cells from blood. The clonotype was recovered from a man younger than 35 in good health. This rearrangement joins TRBV5-6 to TRBJ1-5; D gene ambiguous. The CDR3 sequence: CASSFQSGQPQHF. CDR3 sequence (DNA): TGTGCCAGCAGCTTCCAGTCAGGTCAGCCCCAGCATTTT. The whole variable domain, remainder taken from reference TRBV5-6 and TRBJ1-5, is DAGVTQSPTHLIKTRGQQVTLRCSPKSGHDTVSWYQQALGQGPQFIFQYYEEEERQRGNFPDRFSGHQFPNYSSELNVNALLLGDSALYLCASSFQSGQPQHFGDGTRLSIL.